Below, 25 T cell receptor beta chains from the same sample are listed, as sequenced in a study of blood T cells in healthy people across ages. The second PCR ran about 6 to 11 cycles with a sample-barcoded 5' primer and J-beta primers. TCRdb used MiXCR to reprocess the 5' RACE reads, holding one entry per CDR3 protein. The sample lists fewer than 800,000 distinct CDR3 sequences; 20% to 25% were seen once. A further study also used this sample, focusing on T cells of mothers and their children.

Source material: blood. These receptor sequences come from a boy aged 5-17 years in good health.

The genes are TRBV20-1 and TRBJ2-3; possibly TRBD1 or TRBD2 for D (5 bases each). In germline, CDR1 is DFQATT, CDR2 SNEGSKA (reference sequence). Trimming removed 3 bases at V and 0 bases at J, with 13 bases between. CDR3 length equals 15 residues. For the CDR3, the DNA is TGCAGTGCTAGGCCCCGGGGCTCTAGCACAGATACGCAGTATTTT. Amino acid sequence: CSARPRGSSTDTQYF.

This clonotype has more than one count but fewer than ten. The V and J genes are TRBV6-1 and TRBJ1-5; TRBD1 might be the D (5 bases). Trimming removed 1 base from V and 4 bases from J, with 14 bases in between. Germline V gene sequence: CDR1 MNHNS, CDR2 SASEGT. The CDR3 sequence is 16 residues long. CDR3 loop: CASSEVAGAGNQPQHF. Here the CDR3 DNA reads TGTGCCAGCAGTGAAGTTGCCGGGGCTGGGAATCAGCCCCAGCATTTT.

J is TRBJ1-3 and V is TRBV7-9; D ambiguous. V lost 5 bases and J 0 bases, leaving 11 bases between the germline ends. CDR3 length equals 15 residues. Germline V CDR1 and CDR2: SEHNR, FQNEAQ (reference sequence). The CDR3 DNA reads as TGTGCCAGCAGCACGGGATCGAGCTCTGGAAACACCATATATTTT. Translation gives CASSTGSSSGNTIYF.

This chain links TRBV27 with TRBJ2-1; D remains ambiguous. The germline V gene encodes CDR1 MNHEY and CDR2 SMNVEV (reference sequence). The CDR3 contains 13 residues. The germline V and J ends were trimmed by 1 base and 5 bases, with 6 bases remaining between them. The CDR3 protein is CASSLLDHNEQFF. CDR3 sequence (DNA): TGTGCCAGCAGTTTATTGGACCACAATGAGCAGTTCTTC.

This chain joins TRBV20-1 and TRBJ2-3; tentative D call: TRBD2 (6 bases). The V and J ends lost 3 bases and 0 bases respectively, with 13 bases between them. The germline gives CDR1 DFQATT, CDR2 SNEGSKA (reference sequence). This CDR3 contains 15 residues. DNA for the CDR3: TGCAGTGCTAGTTTTGGAGGGGCTAGCACAGATACGCAGTATTTT. Translating it yields CSASFGGASTDTQYF.

This chain links TRBV20-1 with TRBJ1-5, with TRBD1 identical over 9 bases. The V gene end was trimmed by 6 bases and the J gene end by 4 bases; junction bases not matched to a gene: 10. The CDR3 covers 15 residues. In germline, CDR1 is DFQATT, CDR2 SNEGSKA (reference sequence). The CDR3 DNA sequence: TGCAGTGCCAAAAACCGGGACAGGGTGAATCAGCCCCAGCATTTT. Residues: CSAKNRDRVNQPQHF.

This clonotype was counted between two and nine times. This chain links TRBV7-2 with TRBJ2-7; TRBD2 might be the D (7 bases). The germline V gene has CDR1 SGHTA and CDR2 FQGNSA. The CDR3 spans 15 residues. The V and J ends lost 4 bases and 3 bases respectively, with 16 bases between them. The CDR3 DNA reads as TGTGCCAGCAGCTCTAGGGGGACTACCAACTACGAGCAGTACTTC. This codes for CASSSRGTTNYEQYF.

The chain recombines TRBV6-2 or TRBV6-3 with TRBJ2-1; 9 nucleotides line up with TRBD2. The DNA end favors TRBJ2-7, so the J call may be wrong. Germline values: CDR1 MNHEY, CDR2 SVGEGT. The CDR3 is 15 amino acids. The CDR3 nucleotides are TGTGCCAGCAGTTACTTGGCTAGCGGGAACTACGAGCAGTACTTC. Residues: CASSYLASGNYEQYF.

The chain joins TRBV7-9 to TRBJ2-7, with TRBD2 as a possible D gene (6 bases). This CDR3 is 15 amino acids long. Germline V gene data show CDR1 as SEHNR and CDR2 as FQNEAQ (reference sequence). The V end lost 4 bases, the J end lost 5 bases, and 18 bases lay between the germline ends. In nucleotides, the CDR3 is TGTGCCAGCAGCTCAACCGGGACTCTGCGAAACGAGCAGTACTTC. Translating it yields CASSSTGTLRNEQYF.

This clonotype was counted only a few times. The chain links TRBV27 to TRBJ1-2; the D gene is possibly TRBD1 (5 bases). Looked up from germline, CDR1 is MNHEY and CDR2 is SMNVEV (reference sequence). V gave up 3 bases and J gave up 6 bases, with 11 bases separating them. The CDR3 length is 13 residues. In DNA, the CDR3 is TGTGCCAGCAGTTTCCACAGGAGTGATGGCTACACCTTC. Its protein product is CASSFHRSDGYTF.

V usage is TRBV24-1 and J usage is TRBJ2-3, with 12 nucleotides matching TRBD2. Losses at the gene ends were 4 bases for V and 2 bases for J; bases not matched to a gene: 6. This CDR3 region has 17 residues. Germline V gives CDR1 KGHDR, CDR2 SFDVKD. The DNA for the CDR3 is TGTGCCACCAGTGAGCCGACTAGCGGGGGTGCCACAGATACGCAGTATTTT. Amino acids: CATSEPTSGGATDTQYF.

This clonotype turned up a few times. This CDR3 is CASQTGYRGAGNTIYF. DNA for the CDR3: TGTGCCAGCCAAACTGGATACAGGGGAGCGGGAAACACCATATATTTT. V gene TRBV12-3 or TRBV12-4 combines with J gene TRBJ1-3; 7 bases line up with TRBD1. V shed 8 bases and J 4 bases; nucleotides not matched to a gene: 14. CDR3 length: 16 amino acids.

This clonotype was recorded many times. The rearrangement links TRBV5-1 to TRBJ2-7; 9 positions agree with TRBD1. The V gene end was trimmed by 4 bases and the J gene end by 2 bases; junction bases not matched to a gene: 4. From germline, CDR1 is SGHRS and CDR2 YFSETQ. This CDR3 spans 14 amino acids. The CDR3 loop is CASSEGQGPYEQYF. The CDR3 DNA reads TGCGCCAGCAGCGAGGGACAGGGCCCCTACGAGCAGTACTTC.

The chain combines TRBV7-2 with TRBJ2-7; D might be TRBD1 (5 bases). This CDR3 region has 14 residues. V lost 5 bases and J lost 2, with 13 bases in between. CDR1 is SGHTA, CDR2 FQGNSA, per germline. CDR3 sequence (DNA): TGTGCCAGCAGCCCACGGACATCACCCTACGAGCAGTACTTC. Its protein is CASSPRTSPYEQYF.

This sequence joins TRBV6-1 and TRBJ1-5; no definite D call. The CDR3 totals 15 residues. The germline V and J ends were trimmed by 2 bases and 0 bases, with 8 bases remaining between them. CDR1 is MNHNS, CDR2 SASEGT, per germline. This CDR3 is CASSESGYSNQPQHF. CDR3 DNA sequence: TGTGCCAGCAGTGAATCCGGATATAGCAATCAGCCCCAGCATTTT.

The rearrangement links TRBV6-6 to TRBJ2-5; 8 bases agree with TRBD1. The end of the DNA is better explained by TRBJ2-7, so the J call may be wrong. The CDR3 consists of 14 residues. CDR1 and CDR2 from the germline V gene are MNHNY and SVGAGI (reference sequence). The CDR3 loop reads CASNFGTGGSEQYF. As DNA, the CDR3 is TGTGCCAGCAATTTCGGGACAGGAGGGTCCGAGCAGTACTTC.

This clonotype was seen only a few times. This sequence joins TRBV29-1 and TRBJ1-3, with D unresolved. Germline loops: CDR1 SQVTM, CDR2 ANQGSEA. V was pared by 7 bases and J by 0 bases, with 10 bases between. This CDR3 region has 13 residues. The CDR3 nucleotides read TGCAGCGCTGCCGGCTACTCTGGAAACACCATATATTTT. As protein: CSAAGYSGNTIYF.

The J gene is TRBJ2-2, the V gene TRBV12-3 or TRBV12-4; D not certain. CDR3 length: 13 residues. Between the trimmed V and J ends, which lost 8 bases and 9 bases, there was a span of 16 bases. The CDR3 DNA sequence: TGTGCCAGCCTTGGCCCGTGGGTGTGGGAGCTGTTTTTT. Residues: CASLGPWVWELFF.

The genes are TRBV12-3 or TRBV12-4 and TRBJ2-5; D may be TRBD2 (7 bases). CDR3 length: 15 residues. V gave up 6 bases and J gave up 8 bases, with 22 bases separating them. This CDR3 is CASSWGAGAGSTQYF. CDR3 bases: TGTGCCAGCAGCTGGGGTGCGGGGGCCGGTTCAACCCAGTACTTC.

V gene TRBV3-1 combines with J gene TRBJ2-5; D is possibly TRBD1 (5 bases). Matching the DNA end better, TRBJ2-1 makes the J call doubtful. Germline V CDR1 and CDR2: LGHDT, YNNKEL (reference sequence). The CDR3 is 12 residues long. DNA of the CDR3: TGTGCCAGCAGCCTCACTCAGGGTGAGCAGTTCTTC. This codes for CASSLTQGEQFF.

The rearrangement uses TRBV6-2 or TRBV6-3 and TRBJ2-1; 12 bases fit TRBD1. CDR1 and CDR2 (germline): MNHEY, SVGEGT. Unmatched junction bases numbered 10, after V lost 6 bases and J lost 10 bases. This CDR3 comprises 15 residues. The CDR3 region has the DNA TGTGCCAGCAGACCCCCGGGACAGGGGGCGGAGGAGCAGTTCTTC. This translates into CASRPPGQGAEEQFF.

The J gene is TRBJ2-5, the V gene TRBV5-1, with D possibly matching TRBD2 (5 bases). Trimming shortened V by 4 bases and J by 1 base, and 11 bases separated the two germline ends. Germline lookup yields CDR1 SGHRS and CDR2 YFSETQ. This CDR3 has 14 residues. As DNA, the CDR3 is TGCGCCAGCAGCCTTCCGGGAATCCAAGAGACCCAGTACTTC. Its translation: CASSLPGIQETQYF.

The CDR3 DNA reads TGTGCCAGCAGTTACTCCGACGGGGGCCCATGGGGCTACACCTTC. It is translated as CASSYSDGGPWGYTF. This chain joins TRBV6-5 and TRBJ1-2; the D gene is possibly TRBD1 (6 bases). The V gene lost 0 bases and the J gene lost 8 bases, with 16 bases spanning the gap. In germline, CDR1 is MNHEY, CDR2 SVGAGI. The CDR3 consists of 15 residues.

This chain joins TRBV29-1 and TRBJ2-1; D may be TRBD2 (5 bases). Between the trimmed V and J ends, which lost 2 bases and 2 bases, there was a span of 7 bases. The CDR3 spans 13 residues. Germline V gene data show CDR1 as SQVTM and CDR2 as ANQGSEA. CDR3 region: CSVEPGTYNEQFF. The CDR3 DNA follows: TGCAGCGTTGAACCCGGGACCTACAATGAGCAGTTCTTC.

This clonotype has only a few counts. The chain couples TRBV6-5 to TRBJ2-3, with 9 bases fitting TRBD1. The CDR3 is 15 residues long. CDR1 MNHEY and CDR2 SVGAGI come from the germline V gene. J gave up 4 bases and V 6 bases, and 8 bases lay outside the gene matches. The CDR3 DNA reads TGTGCCAGCAGAGCCGGGACAGGGCGGGCAGATACGCAGTATTTT. The encoded protein is CASRAGTGRADTQYF.